The sequence of this TCR beta chain was determined in a study of identical twins. Template switching added a universal primer site; cDNA carried unique molecular identifiers. TCRdb recomputed calls from the 5' RACE reads with MiXCR, one row per CDR3 protein. The sample shows 690,000 or so distinct CDR3 sequences, around 8.6% of them seen only once. With respect to this clonotype: Its antigen is unknown.

The CDR3 has 14 residues. The germline CDR1 and CDR2 sequences are SGHRS and YFSETQ. The V end was cut by 0 bases, the J end by 3 bases, with 9 bases between. Regarding the study as a whole: Out-of-frame TCR alpha sharing observed in monozygotic twins exceeded model estimates.

The sample was also linked to a second study, of yellow fever vaccine responses in identical twins. This second report adds: Reported findings indicate that twins' vaccine T cell responses seemed partially convergent, partially personalized.

The sample comprised PBMCs. The TCR was taken from a woman younger than 30 in good health. The J gene is TRBJ1-2, the V gene TRBV5-1; maybe TRBD1 (6 bases). CDR3 amino acids: CASSLDREDYGYTF. The CDR3 DNA is TGCGCCAGCAGCTTGGACAGGGAGGACTATGGCTACACCTTC.